This TCR beta chain was documented in a study of blood T cell repertoires in COVID-19. Authors' data handling: Reference gene primer amplification gave estimated nucleated cell counts. The assay was immunoSEQ multiplex PCR, and TCRdb's table has in-frame clones only and misses some. That table furnishes V, J and clone size, whereas the DNA furnished D and trimming. The sample consists of approximately 160,000 clones, roughly 90% of them appearing once. Material: peripheral blood. This receptor was obtained from a man aged 60 to 69 with active or convalescent COVID-19.

The CDR3 sequence: CASSLNSRQVPDTQYF. CDR3 sequence (DNA): TGCGCCAGCAGCTTGAATTCCCGACAGGTCCCAGATACGCAGTATTTT. The chain has TRBV5-1 and TRBJ2-3, with D maybe TRBD1 (6 bases). The CDR3 length is 16 residues. Trimming pared 1 base from V and 4 bases from J, leaving 16 bases between. Germline assignment: CDR1 SGHRS and CDR2 YFSETQ.